This is a list of T cell receptor beta chains from one sample in a study of identical twins. TCRdb processed the 5' RACE reads anew with MiXCR; each CDR3 protein has one entry. Counted here are some 710,000 distinct CDR3 sequences, 5.5% to 6.5% occurring once; the ten biggest clones make up around 1.7%. Sequencing used naive T cells sorted from blood. Every receptor here comes from a young man in good health. CDR3s include the opening cysteine and the closing phenylalanine or tryptophan. A D gene is named only where the DNA matches it firmly. Not all rows give a size; the values are once, few, many and, for expanded clones, a class.

v_gene: TRBV7-3
abundance: many
j_gene: TRBJ2-3
d_gene: TRBD2
CDR3aa: CASSLRVVRTSGRLSTDTQYF
CDR3nt: TGTGCCAGCAGCTTAAGGGTGGTCCGGACTAGCGGGAGGCTTAGCACAGATACGCAGTATTTT

v_gene: TRBV12-3/TRBV12-4
abundance: many
j_gene: TRBJ1-5
d_gene: TRBD1
CDR3aa: CASSLRGQGTKPQHF
CDR3nt: TGTGCCAGCAGTTTAAGGGGACAGGGAACTAAGCCCCAGCATTTT

v_gene: TRBV29-1
abundance: many
j_gene: TRBJ1-2
d_gene: TRBD1
CDR3aa: CSVERQGNYGYTF
CDR3nt: TGCAGCGTTGAAAGACAGGGGAACTATGGCTACACCTTC

v_gene: TRBV7-2
abundance: .
j_gene: TRBJ1-2
d_gene: TRBD1
CDR3aa: CASSPDTGAGYTF
CDR3nt: TGTGCCAGCAGCCCGGACACAGGGGCAGGCTACACCTTC

v_gene: TRBV9
abundance: many
j_gene: TRBJ2-3
d_gene: TRBD1
CDR3aa: CASSLTGGPDTQYF
CDR3nt: TGTGCCAGCAGCCTAACAGGGGGCCCAGATACGCAGTATTTT

v_gene: TRBV5-1
abundance: many
j_gene: TRBJ2-1
d_gene: TRBD2
CDR3aa: CASSMRLAGANNEQFF
CDR3nt: TGCGCCAGCAGCATGAGACTAGCGGGAGCCAACAATGAGCAGTTCTTC

v_gene: TRBV20-1
abundance: many
j_gene: TRBJ2-1
d_gene: TRBD1
CDR3aa: CSASFQGDYNEQFF
CDR3nt: TGCAGTGCTAGCTTCCAGGGGGACTACAATGAGCAGTTCTTC

v_gene: TRBV10-2
abundance: many
j_gene: TRBJ1-1
d_gene: TRBD1
CDR3aa: CASSDSTGALGAFF
CDR3nt: TGCGCCAGCAGCGATTCGACAGGGGCACTGGGAGCTTTCTTT

v_gene: TRBV10-3
abundance: few
j_gene: TRBJ2-5
d_gene: TRBD2
CDR3aa: CAISDASGRAGETQYF
CDR3nt: TGTGCCATCAGTGATGCAAGCGGGAGGGCGGGAGAGACCCAGTACTTC

v_gene: TRBV6-1
abundance: many
j_gene: TRBJ2-5
d_gene: .
CDR3aa: CASRPSPAWGQETQYF
CDR3nt: TGTGCCAGCAGACCCAGTCCTGCCTGGGGCCAAGAGACCCAGTACTTC

v_gene: TRBV21-1
abundance: few
j_gene: TRBJ2-1
d_gene: .
CDR3aa: CASKTGTSRAGEQFF
CDR3nt: TGTGCCAGCAAGACCGGGACTAGCAGGGCGGGTGAGCAGTTCTTC

v_gene: TRBV12-3/TRBV12-4
abundance: many
j_gene: TRBJ1-2
d_gene: .
CDR3aa: CASSFQLIYGYTF
CDR3nt: TGTGCCAGCAGTTTTCAACTTATCTATGGCTACACCTTC

v_gene: TRBV2
abundance: many
j_gene: TRBJ2-1
d_gene: .
CDR3aa: CASSTLNEQFF
CDR3nt: TGTGCCAGCAGTACATTAAATGAGCAGTTCTTC

v_gene: TRBV5-1
abundance: .
j_gene: TRBJ2-7
d_gene: .
CDR3aa: CASSIGTNPYEQYF
CDR3nt: TGCGCCAGCAGCATCGGGACAAATCCCTACGAGCAGTACTTC

v_gene: TRBV29-1
abundance: few
j_gene: TRBJ2-5
d_gene: TRBD2
CDR3aa: CSVGPLRLAATQETQYF
CDR3nt: TGCAGCGTTGGACCGCTACGGCTAGCGGCAACACAAGAGACCCAGTACTTC

v_gene: TRBV24-1
abundance: .
j_gene: TRBJ2-1
d_gene: .
CDR3aa: CATSQANNEQFF
CDR3nt: TGTGCCACCAGTCAAGCGAACAATGAGCAGTTCTTC

v_gene: TRBV4-3
abundance: many
j_gene: TRBJ2-1
d_gene: .
CDR3aa: CASSQGLPNEQFF
CDR3nt: TGCGCCAGCAGCCAAGGCCTCCCCAATGAGCAGTTCTTC

v_gene: TRBV19
abundance: .
j_gene: TRBJ1-1
d_gene: .
CDR3aa: CASSIGAIEAFF
CDR3nt: TGTGCCAGTAGTATCGGGGCGATTGAAGCTTTCTTT

v_gene: TRBV6-2/TRBV6-3
abundance: many
j_gene: TRBJ1-2
d_gene: .
CDR3aa: CASSYPRRDYGYTF
CDR3nt: TGTGCCAGCAGTTATCCTAGAAGAGACTATGGCTACACCTTC

v_gene: TRBV19
abundance: .
j_gene: TRBJ1-1
d_gene: .
CDR3aa: CASRFGVSNTEAFF
CDR3nt: TGTGCCAGTAGGTTCGGCGTCTCGAACACTGAAGCTTTCTTT

v_gene: TRBV7-2
abundance: .
j_gene: TRBJ1-1
d_gene: .
CDR3aa: CASSSLTGNTEAFF
CDR3nt: TGTGCCAGCAGCTCGCTGACGGGAAACACTGAAGCTTTCTTT

v_gene: TRBV5-1
abundance: many
j_gene: TRBJ2-1
d_gene: TRBD2
CDR3aa: CASSLARAGAGNEQFF
CDR3nt: TGCGCCAGCAGCTTGGCCAGAGCGGGAGCGGGCAATGAGCAGTTCTTC

v_gene: TRBV12-3/TRBV12-4
abundance: many
j_gene: TRBJ2-1
d_gene: TRBD1
CDR3aa: CASSPRTGLSSYNEQFF
CDR3nt: TGTGCCAGCAGTCCCCGGACAGGGCTTAGCTCCTACAATGAGCAGTTCTTC

v_gene: TRBV4-1
abundance: few
j_gene: TRBJ2-4
d_gene: .
CDR3aa: CASESKNIQYF
CDR3nt: TGCGCCAGCGAGTCCAAAAACATTCAGTACTTC

v_gene: TRBV12-3/TRBV12-4
abundance: many
j_gene: TRBJ1-6
d_gene: .
CDR3aa: CASSFGQGLGNSPLHF
CDR3nt: TGTGCCAGCAGTTTTGGGCAGGGGTTAGGGAATTCACCCCTCCACTTT

v_gene: TRBV5-1
abundance: .
j_gene: TRBJ2-2
d_gene: TRBD1
CDR3aa: CASRVDRGRTGELFF
CDR3nt: TGCGCCAGCAGAGTGGACAGGGGGAGGACCGGGGAGCTGTTTTTT

v_gene: TRBV7-9
abundance: .
j_gene: TRBJ2-1
d_gene: TRBD2
CDR3aa: CASSPRTSYSYNEQFF
CDR3nt: TGTGCCAGCAGCCCTCGGACTAGCTACTCCTACAATGAGCAGTTCTTC

v_gene: TRBV2
abundance: few
j_gene: TRBJ2-1
d_gene: TRBD2
CDR3aa: CASTPGLAGGGSYNEQFF
CDR3nt: TGTGCCAGCACCCCGGGACTAGCGGGAGGAGGGTCCTACAATGAGCAGTTCTTC

v_gene: TRBV20-1
abundance: many
j_gene: TRBJ2-3
d_gene: .
CDR3aa: CSARVSSTDTQYF
CDR3nt: TGCAGTGCTAGGGTATCTAGCACAGATACGCAGTATTTT

v_gene: TRBV18
abundance: .
j_gene: TRBJ2-1
d_gene: .
CDR3aa: CASSPGVASGNEQFF
CDR3nt: TGTGCCAGCTCACCGGGGGTAGCCTCGGGGAATGAGCAGTTCTTC

v_gene: TRBV5-1
abundance: .
j_gene: TRBJ2-2
d_gene: .
CDR3aa: CASSFIPGNTGELFF
CDR3nt: TGCGCCAGCAGCTTTATCCCAGGGAACACCGGGGAGCTGTTTTTT

v_gene: TRBV29-1
abundance: .
j_gene: TRBJ2-5
d_gene: .
CDR3aa: CSVDLGVETQYF
CDR3nt: TGCAGCGTTGATCTCGGGGTGGAGACCCAGTACTTC

v_gene: TRBV6-5
abundance: .
j_gene: TRBJ2-5
d_gene: TRBD1
CDR3aa: CASSSRTGEETQYF
CDR3nt: TGTGCCAGCAGTTCGCGGACAGGCGAAGAGACCCAGTACTTC

v_gene: TRBV19
abundance: .
j_gene: TRBJ2-1
d_gene: TRBD2
CDR3aa: CASSIQGAGGIEQFF
CDR3nt: TGTGCCAGTAGTATACAGGGAGCGGGAGGTATTGAGCAGTTCTTC

v_gene: TRBV10-3
abundance: few
j_gene: TRBJ2-1
d_gene: .
CDR3aa: CAISDQGARGEQFF
CDR3nt: TGTGCCATCAGTGACCAAGGCGCCAGGGGTGAGCAGTTCTTC

v_gene: TRBV29-1
abundance: .
j_gene: TRBJ2-3
d_gene: .
CDR3aa: CSLLDGTDTQYF
CDR3nt: TGCAGCCTTCTTGATGGCACAGATACGCAGTATTTT

v_gene: TRBV12-3/TRBV12-4
abundance: .
j_gene: TRBJ1-5
d_gene: TRBD1
CDR3aa: CASSPAENGPGGNQPQHF
CDR3nt: TGTGCCAGCAGCCCCGCTGAAAATGGGCCAGGGGGGAATCAGCCCCAGCATTTT

v_gene: TRBV5-4
abundance: .
j_gene: TRBJ2-2
d_gene: .
CDR3aa: CASSEEGTGELFF
CDR3nt: TGTGCCAGCAGCGAGGAGGGCACCGGGGAGCTGTTTTTT

v_gene: TRBV27
abundance: many
j_gene: TRBJ2-7
d_gene: .
CDR3aa: CASSPTGTHSSYEQYF
CDR3nt: TGTGCCAGCAGTCCTACCGGGACCCACAGCTCCTACGAGCAGTACTTC

v_gene: TRBV12-3/TRBV12-4
abundance: many
j_gene: TRBJ2-7
d_gene: .
CDR3aa: CASSPSAAYEQYF
CDR3nt: TGTGCCAGCAGTCCTAGTGCGGCTTACGAGCAGTACTTC

v_gene: TRBV21-1
abundance: many
j_gene: TRBJ2-3
d_gene: .
CDR3aa: CASSKVGVRGTGRTDTQYF
CDR3nt: TGTGCCAGCAGCAAAGTGGGGGTGCGGGGAACCGGTCGCACAGATACGCAGTATTTT

v_gene: TRBV27
abundance: .
j_gene: TRBJ2-3
d_gene: TRBD1
CDR3aa: CASSLVRTGGADTQYF
CDR3nt: TGTGCCAGCAGTTTAGTCAGGACAGGGGGCGCGGATACGCAGTATTTT

v_gene: TRBV20-1
abundance: many
j_gene: TRBJ2-1
d_gene: TRBD2
CDR3aa: CSARAGGEQFF
CDR3nt: TGCAGTGCTAGGGCGGGAGGGGAGCAGTTCTTC

v_gene: TRBV6-1
abundance: .
j_gene: TRBJ1-5
d_gene: TRBD1
CDR3aa: CASSRTGGRDQPQHF
CDR3nt: TGTGCCAGCAGTCGGACAGGGGGACGGGATCAGCCCCAGCATTTT

v_gene: TRBV3-1
abundance: few
j_gene: TRBJ2-3
d_gene: TRBD1
CDR3aa: CASSQAPSTGARNTQYF
CDR3nt: TGTGCCAGCAGCCAGGCACCGTCGACAGGGGCTCGTAATACGCAGTATTTT

v_gene: TRBV6-1
abundance: .
j_gene: TRBJ2-2
d_gene: .
CDR3aa: CASSHRQFGGTGELFF
CDR3nt: TGTGCCAGCAGTCATAGACAATTTGGGGGGACCGGGGAGCTGTTTTTT

v_gene: TRBV12-3/TRBV12-4
abundance: many
j_gene: TRBJ2-3
d_gene: TRBD1
CDR3aa: CASSSKTGGPDTQYF
CDR3nt: TGTGCCAGCAGTTCCAAGACAGGGGGCCCAGATACGCAGTATTTT

v_gene: TRBV29-1
abundance: few
j_gene: TRBJ2-1
d_gene: .
CDR3aa: CSGGTPNEQFF
CDR3nt: TGCAGCGGCGGGACTCCTAATGAGCAGTTCTTC

v_gene: TRBV11-1
abundance: many
j_gene: TRBJ2-3
d_gene: TRBD2
CDR3aa: CASSLRGLAGAGPDTQYF
CDR3nt: TGTGCCAGCAGCTTAAGAGGACTAGCGGGAGCAGGGCCAGATACGCAGTATTTT

v_gene: TRBV30
abundance: once
j_gene: TRBJ2-2
d_gene: TRBD1
CDR3aa: CAWRAGTGIGELFF
CDR3nt: TGTGCCTGGAGAGCCGGGACAGGGATCGGGGAGCTGTTTTTT

v_gene: TRBV15
abundance: many
j_gene: TRBJ2-3
d_gene: .
CDR3aa: CATSREGDSSGTDTQYF
CDR3nt: TGTGCCACCAGCAGAGAAGGGGATTCCTCGGGCACAGATACGCAGTATTTT

v_gene: TRBV12-3/TRBV12-4
abundance: few
j_gene: TRBJ1-3
d_gene: .
CDR3aa: CASSGGGLGGNTIYF
CDR3nt: TGTGCCAGCAGTGGGGGGGGACTTGGGGGAAACACCATATATTTT